Reported below is one T cell receptor beta chain. This sample was taken from a study of blood T cell repertoires in COVID-19. This CDR3 has 14 amino acids. From germline, CDR1 is MNHEY and CDR2 SMNVEV (reference sequence). The V and J ends lost 4 bases and 7 bases respectively, with 17 bases between them. Produced via immunoSEQ multiplex PCR; TCRdb's table is partial and in-frame only. The sample holds 71,000 or so clones, about four fifths seen once. The receptor was derived from a man in his 70s with acute or convalescent COVID-19. Source material: peripheral blood. V usage is TRBV27 and J usage is TRBJ2-7; weak D call: TRBD1 (6 bases). CDR3 sequence reads: CASSSPSNRVEQYF. The CDR3 coding sequence is TGTGCCAGCAGTTCACCATCCAACAGGGTTGAGCAGTACTTC.